This T cell receptor (beta chain) is drawn from a study of T cell changes during pregnancy in multiple sclerosis. CDR3 length: 14 amino acids. Between the trimmed V and J ends, which lost 5 bases and 7 bases, there was a span of 15 bases. Germline CDR1 and CDR2: SGHVS and FNYEAQ. Sequencing was performed with immunoSEQ multiplex PCR; in TCRdb, only in-frame clones are kept and a portion is missing. Among around 56,000 clones listed, less than 95% were seen once. The TCR sequence derives from a female donor in good health, enrolled as a control in a pregnancy study. The specimen comprised peripheral blood, sampled in the first trimester of pregnancy. The chain recombines TRBV7-6 with TRBJ2-1; perhaps TRBD1 as D (6 bases). The chain's CDR3 is CASSNGLGTNEQFF. CDR3 DNA sequence: TGTGCCAGCAGCAATGGCCTCGGGACAAATGAGCAGTTCTTC. Together with reference TRBV7-6 and TRBJ2-1, the CDR3 gives the full variable domain: GAGVSQSPRYKVTKRGQDVALRCDPISGHVSLYWYRQALGQGPEFLTYFNYEAQQDKSGLPNDRFSAERPEGSISTLTIQRTEQRDSAMYRCASSNGLGTNEQFFGPGTRLTVL.